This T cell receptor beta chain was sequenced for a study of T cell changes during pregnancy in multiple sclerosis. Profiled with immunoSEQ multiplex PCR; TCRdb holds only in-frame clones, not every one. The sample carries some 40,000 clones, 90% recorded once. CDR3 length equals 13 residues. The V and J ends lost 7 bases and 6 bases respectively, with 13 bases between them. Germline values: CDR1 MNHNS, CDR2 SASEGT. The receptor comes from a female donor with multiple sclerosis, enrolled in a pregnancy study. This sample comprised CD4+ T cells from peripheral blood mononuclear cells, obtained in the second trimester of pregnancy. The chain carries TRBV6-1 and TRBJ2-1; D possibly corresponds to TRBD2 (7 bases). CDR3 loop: CASILAGANEQFF. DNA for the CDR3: TGTGCCAGCATCCTGGCGGGGGCCAATGAGCAGTTCTTC.